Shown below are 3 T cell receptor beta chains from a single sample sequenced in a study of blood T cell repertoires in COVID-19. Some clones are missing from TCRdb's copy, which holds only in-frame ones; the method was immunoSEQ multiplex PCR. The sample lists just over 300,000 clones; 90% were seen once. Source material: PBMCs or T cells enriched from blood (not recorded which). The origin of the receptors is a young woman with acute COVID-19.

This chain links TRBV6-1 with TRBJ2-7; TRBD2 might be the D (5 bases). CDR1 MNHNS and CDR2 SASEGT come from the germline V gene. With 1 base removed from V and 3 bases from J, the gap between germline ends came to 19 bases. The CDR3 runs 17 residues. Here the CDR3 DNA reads TGTGCCAGCAGTGAAGTGGACTGGGATTCTCGTGGCTACGAGCAGTACTTC. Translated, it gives CASSEVDWDSRGYEQYF.

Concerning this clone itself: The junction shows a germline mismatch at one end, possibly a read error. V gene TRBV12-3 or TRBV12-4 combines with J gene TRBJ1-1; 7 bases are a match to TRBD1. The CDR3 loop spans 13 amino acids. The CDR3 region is CASTVRTGPEAFF. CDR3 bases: TGTGCCAGCACGGTAAGGACAGGTCCTGAGGCTTTCTTT.

The DNA for the CDR3 is TGTGCCAGCAGTTTACGCGAAAGGGGGGGCTACACCTTC. This encodes CASSLRERGGYTF. The rearrangement joins TRBV12-3 or TRBV12-4 to TRBJ1-2; tentative D call: TRBD1 (6 bases). This CDR3 has 13 amino acids. Trimming stripped 2 bases from V and 8 bases from J, with 12 bases between.